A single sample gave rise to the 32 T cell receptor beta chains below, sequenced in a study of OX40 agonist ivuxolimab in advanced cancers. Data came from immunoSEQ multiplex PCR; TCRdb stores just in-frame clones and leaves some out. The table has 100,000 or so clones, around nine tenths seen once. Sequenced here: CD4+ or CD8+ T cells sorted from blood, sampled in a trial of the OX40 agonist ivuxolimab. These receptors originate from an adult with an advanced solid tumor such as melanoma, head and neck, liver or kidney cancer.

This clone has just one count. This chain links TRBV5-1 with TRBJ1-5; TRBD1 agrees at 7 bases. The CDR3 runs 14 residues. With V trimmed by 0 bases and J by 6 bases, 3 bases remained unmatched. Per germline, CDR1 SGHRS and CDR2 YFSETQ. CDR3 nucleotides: TGCGCCAGCAGCTTGGAGGGGGCGTCTCAGCCCCAGCATTTT. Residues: CASSLEGASQPQHF.

The CDR3 spells CASSLETGGFGETQYF. DNA for the CDR3: TGTGCCAGCAGCTTAGAGACAGGGGGCTTCGGGGAGACCCAGTACTTC. The V and J genes are TRBV7-2 and TRBJ2-5, with TRBD1 identical over 10 bases. The V and J ends lost 1 base and 5 bases, in that order; junction bases with no gene match: 7. The CDR3 contains 16 residues. The germline gives CDR1 SGHTA, CDR2 FQGNSA.

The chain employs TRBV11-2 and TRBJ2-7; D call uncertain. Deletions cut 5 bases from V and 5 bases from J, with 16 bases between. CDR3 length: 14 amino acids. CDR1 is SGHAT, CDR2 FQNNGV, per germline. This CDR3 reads CASSRVGKANEQYF. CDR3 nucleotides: TGTGCCAGCAGCCGGGTTGGGAAGGCCAACGAGCAGTACTTC.

For the CDR3, the DNA is TGTGCCAGCAGCTTAGTAGTAGTCGGCATTCAGTACTTC. Protein product: CASSLVVVGIQYF. V is TRBV7-9 and J is TRBJ2-4; D remains unclear. The CDR3 has 13 amino acids. Trimming shortened V by 1 base and J by 9 bases, and 10 bases separated the two germline ends. Germline V gene sequence: CDR1 SEHNR, CDR2 FQNEAQ (reference sequence).

The chain's CDR3 is CASSLAGQGQDTQYF. In nucleotides, the CDR3 is TGTGCCAGCAGCTTAGCCGGACAGGGCCAGGATACGCAGTATTTT. The rearrangement joins TRBV11-2 to TRBJ2-3, with 8 bases lining up with TRBD1. The CDR3 totals 15 residues. Losses at the gene ends were 1 base for V and 6 bases for J; bases not matched to a gene: 6. The V gene's germline CDR1 is SGHAT and CDR2 FQNNGV.

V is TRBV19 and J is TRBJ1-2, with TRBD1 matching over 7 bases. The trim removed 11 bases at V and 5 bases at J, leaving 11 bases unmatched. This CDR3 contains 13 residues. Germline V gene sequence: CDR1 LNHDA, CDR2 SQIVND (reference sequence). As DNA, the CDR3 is TGTGCCTGTGAAGACAGGGTCGGGTATGGCTACACCTTC. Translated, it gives CACEDRVGYGYTF.

The CDR3 loop reads CASSKDRRFTDTQYF. DNA of the CDR3: TGTGCCAGTAGTAAAGACAGACGATTCACAGATACGCAGTATTTT. This chain uses TRBV19 with TRBJ2-3; the D gene is possibly TRBD1 (5 bases). Trimming took 4 bases from V and 2 from J, leaving 13 bases between them. Germline V lookup: CDR1 LNHDA, CDR2 SQIVND (reference sequence). CDR3 length: 15 amino acids.

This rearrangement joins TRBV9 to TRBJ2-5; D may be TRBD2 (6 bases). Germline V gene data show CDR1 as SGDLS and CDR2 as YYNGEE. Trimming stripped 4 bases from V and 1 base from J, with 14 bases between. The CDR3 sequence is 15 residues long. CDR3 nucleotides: TGTGCCAGCAGCCCCCTGGCGGGACCCCAAGAGACCCAGTACTTC. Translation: CASSPLAGPQETQYF.

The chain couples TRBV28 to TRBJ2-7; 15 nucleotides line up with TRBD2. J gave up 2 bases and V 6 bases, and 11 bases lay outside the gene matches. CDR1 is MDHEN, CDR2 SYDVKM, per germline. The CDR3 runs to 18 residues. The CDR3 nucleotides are TGTGCCAGCAGCCCCCGGACTAGCGGGAGGGCCGGGGCCTACGAGCAGTACTTC. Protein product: CASSPRTSGRAGAYEQYF.

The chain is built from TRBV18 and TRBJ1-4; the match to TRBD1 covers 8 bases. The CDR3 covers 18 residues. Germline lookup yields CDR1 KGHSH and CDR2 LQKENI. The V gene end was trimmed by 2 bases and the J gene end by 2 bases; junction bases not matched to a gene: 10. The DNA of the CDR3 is TGTGCCAGCTCACCATACCGGGCAGGGGGCAGCACTAATGAAAAACTGTTTTTT. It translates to CASSPYRAGGSTNEKLFF.

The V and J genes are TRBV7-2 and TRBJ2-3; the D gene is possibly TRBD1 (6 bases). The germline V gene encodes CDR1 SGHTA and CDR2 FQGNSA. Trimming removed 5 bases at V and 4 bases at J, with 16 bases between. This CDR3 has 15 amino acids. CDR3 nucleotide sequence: TGTGCCAGCAGCCCCTTGGGCAGGGGACCAGATACGCAGTATTTT. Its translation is CASSPLGRGPDTQYF.

CDR3 bases: TGTGCCAGCAGCTACGCACACTCTCCCCGGGACGACTACGAGCAGTACTTC. Encoded protein: CASSYAHSPRDDYEQYF. This chain links TRBV5-6 with TRBJ2-7; D could derive from TRBD1 or TRBD2 (5 bases each). The CDR3 has 17 amino acids. V dropped 3 bases and J dropped 3 bases, with 22 bases sitting between them. Per the germline V gene, CDR1 is SGHDT and CDR2 is YYEEEE.

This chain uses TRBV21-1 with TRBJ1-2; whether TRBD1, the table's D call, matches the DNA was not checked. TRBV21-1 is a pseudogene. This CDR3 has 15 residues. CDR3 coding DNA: TGTGCCAGCAGCAATTTCCCGACCAGGACACTTGGCTACACCTTC. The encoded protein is CASSNFPTRTLGYTF.

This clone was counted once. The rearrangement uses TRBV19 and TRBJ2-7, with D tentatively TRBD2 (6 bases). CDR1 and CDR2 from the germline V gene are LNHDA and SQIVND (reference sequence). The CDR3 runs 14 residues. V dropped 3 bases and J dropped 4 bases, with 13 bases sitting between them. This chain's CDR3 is CASSISAGKYEQYF. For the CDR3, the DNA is TGTGCCAGTAGTATCTCGGCGGGAAAATACGAGCAGTACTTC.

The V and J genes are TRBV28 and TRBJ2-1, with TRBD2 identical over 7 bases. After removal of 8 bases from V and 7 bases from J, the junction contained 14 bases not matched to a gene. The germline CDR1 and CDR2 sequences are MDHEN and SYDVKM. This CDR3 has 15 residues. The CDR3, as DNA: TGTGCCAGCGGGAGGACTAGTGGACTTCGGAATGAGCAGTTCTTC. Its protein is CASGRTSGLRNEQFF.

The DNA for the CDR3 is TGTGCCAGCAGCTTAGGTCCAGTCCAGCAGTTCTTC. It specifies CASSLGPVQQFF. This chain uses TRBV11-1 with TRBJ2-1, with no clear D. The V and J ends lost 1 base and 11 bases respectively, with 9 bases between them. CDR1 and CDR2 (germline): SGHAT, FQDESV (reference sequence). The CDR3 is 12 amino acids.

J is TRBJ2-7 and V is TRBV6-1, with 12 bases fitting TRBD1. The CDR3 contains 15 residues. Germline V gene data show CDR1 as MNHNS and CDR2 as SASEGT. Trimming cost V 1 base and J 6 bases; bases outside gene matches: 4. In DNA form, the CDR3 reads TGTGCCAGCAGTGAAGTTGGGACAGGGGGCGGCGAGCAGTACTTC. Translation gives CASSEVGTGGGEQYF.

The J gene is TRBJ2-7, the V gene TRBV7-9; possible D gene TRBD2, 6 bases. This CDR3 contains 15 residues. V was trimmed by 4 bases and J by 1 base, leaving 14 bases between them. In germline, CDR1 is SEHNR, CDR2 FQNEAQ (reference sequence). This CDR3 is CASSSRDWYSYEQYF. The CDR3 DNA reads TGTGCCAGCAGCTCCCGGGACTGGTATTCCTACGAGCAGTACTTC.

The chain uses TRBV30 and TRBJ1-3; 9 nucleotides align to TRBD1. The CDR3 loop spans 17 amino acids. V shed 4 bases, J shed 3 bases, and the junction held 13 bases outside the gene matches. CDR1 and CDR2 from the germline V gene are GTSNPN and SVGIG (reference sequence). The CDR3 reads CAWNLGQGNRFGNTIYF. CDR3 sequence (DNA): TGTGCCTGGAATCTGGGACAGGGAAATAGGTTTGGAAACACCATATATTTT.

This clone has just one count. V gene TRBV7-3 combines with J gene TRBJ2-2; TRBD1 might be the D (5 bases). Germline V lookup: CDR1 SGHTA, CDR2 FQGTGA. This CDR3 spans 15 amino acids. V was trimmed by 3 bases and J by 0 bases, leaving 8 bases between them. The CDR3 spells CASSFGAANTGELFF. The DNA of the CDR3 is TGTGCCAGCAGCTTTGGGGCGGCGAACACCGGGGAGCTGTTTTTT.

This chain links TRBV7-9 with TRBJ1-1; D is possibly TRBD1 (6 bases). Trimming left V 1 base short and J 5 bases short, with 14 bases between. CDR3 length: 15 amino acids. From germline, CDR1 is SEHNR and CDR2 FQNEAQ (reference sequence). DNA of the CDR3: TGTGCCAGCAGCTTAGGAGGCAGGGGTCGGACTGAAGCTTTCTTT. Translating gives CASSLGGRGRTEAFF.

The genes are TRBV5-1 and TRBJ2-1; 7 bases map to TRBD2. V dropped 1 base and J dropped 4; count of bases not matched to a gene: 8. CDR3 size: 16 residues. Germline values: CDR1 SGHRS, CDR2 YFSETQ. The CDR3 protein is CASSLRASGVYNEQFF. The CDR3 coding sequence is TGCGCCAGCAGCTTGAGGGCGAGCGGGGTATACAATGAGCAGTTCTTC.

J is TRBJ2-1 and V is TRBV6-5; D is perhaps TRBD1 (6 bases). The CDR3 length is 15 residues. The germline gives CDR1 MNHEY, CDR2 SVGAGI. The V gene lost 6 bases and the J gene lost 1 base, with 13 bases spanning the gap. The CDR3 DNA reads TGTGCCAGCAGGGGGACAAGGGGGTCCTACAATGAGCAGTTCTTC. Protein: CASRGTRGSYNEQFF.

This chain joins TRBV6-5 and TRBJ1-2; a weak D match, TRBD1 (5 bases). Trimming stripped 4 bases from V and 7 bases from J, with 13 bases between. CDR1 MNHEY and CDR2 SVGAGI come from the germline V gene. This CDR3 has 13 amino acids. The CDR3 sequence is CASSSGLVGGYTF. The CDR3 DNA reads TGTGCCAGCAGTTCGGGGCTAGTAGGTGGCTACACCTTC.

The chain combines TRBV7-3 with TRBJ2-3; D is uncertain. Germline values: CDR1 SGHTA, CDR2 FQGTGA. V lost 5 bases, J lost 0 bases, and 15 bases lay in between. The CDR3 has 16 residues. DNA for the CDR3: TGTGCCAGCAGCCACAGCCCCCCCCTTAGCACAGATACGCAGTATTTT. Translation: CASSHSPPLSTDTQYF.

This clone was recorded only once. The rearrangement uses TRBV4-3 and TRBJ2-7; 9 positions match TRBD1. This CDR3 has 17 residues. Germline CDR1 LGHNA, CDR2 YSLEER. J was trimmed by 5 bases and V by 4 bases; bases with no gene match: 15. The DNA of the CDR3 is TGCGCCAGCAGCCGAGCGGCTACCGGGACAGGGAGCGACGAGCAGTACTTC. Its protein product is CASSRAATGTGSDEQYF.

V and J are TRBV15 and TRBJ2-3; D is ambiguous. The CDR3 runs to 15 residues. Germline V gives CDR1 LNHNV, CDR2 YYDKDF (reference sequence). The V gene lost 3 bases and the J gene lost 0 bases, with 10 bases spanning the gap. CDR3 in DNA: TGTGCCACCAGCAGCCTACGGCTAAGCACAGATACGCAGTATTTT. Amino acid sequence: CATSSLRLSTDTQYF.

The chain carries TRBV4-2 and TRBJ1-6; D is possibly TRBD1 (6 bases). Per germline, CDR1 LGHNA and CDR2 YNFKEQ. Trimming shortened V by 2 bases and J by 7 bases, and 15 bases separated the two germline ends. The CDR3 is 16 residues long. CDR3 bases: TGTGCCAGCAGCCAACGGGGGCAAGGAGAAAATTCACCCCTCCACTTT. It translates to CASSQRGQGENSPLHF.

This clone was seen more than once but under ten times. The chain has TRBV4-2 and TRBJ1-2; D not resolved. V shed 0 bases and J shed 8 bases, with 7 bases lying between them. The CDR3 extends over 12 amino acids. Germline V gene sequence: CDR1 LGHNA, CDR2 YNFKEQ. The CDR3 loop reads CASSQEWFGYTF. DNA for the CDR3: TGTGCCAGCAGCCAAGAATGGTTCGGCTACACCTTC.

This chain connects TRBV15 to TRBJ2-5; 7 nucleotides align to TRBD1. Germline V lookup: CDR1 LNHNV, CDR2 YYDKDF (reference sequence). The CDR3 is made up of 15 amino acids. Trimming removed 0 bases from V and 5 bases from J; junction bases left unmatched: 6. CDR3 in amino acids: CATSRDRTRGETQYF. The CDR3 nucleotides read TGTGCCACCAGCAGAGATCGGACCAGGGGGGAGACCCAGTACTTC.

Here the CDR3 reads CASSQVTNTGELFF. CDR3 in DNA: TGCGCCAGCAGCCAAGTTACGAACACCGGGGAGCTGTTTTTT. This chain joins TRBV4-1 and TRBJ2-2; D remains ambiguous. The CDR3 is 14 residues long. V dropped 1 base and J dropped 0 bases, with 3 bases sitting between them. Per the germline V gene, CDR1 is MGHRA and CDR2 is YSYEKL.

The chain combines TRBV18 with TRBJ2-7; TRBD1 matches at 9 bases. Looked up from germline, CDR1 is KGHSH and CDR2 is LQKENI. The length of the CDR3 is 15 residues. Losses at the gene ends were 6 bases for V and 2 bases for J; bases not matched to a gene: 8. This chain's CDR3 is CASSRGQGTTYEQYF. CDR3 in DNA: TGTGCCAGCTCTCGCGGACAGGGGACCACCTACGAGCAGTACTTC.